Each of the 10 T cell receptor beta chains below was sequenced from the same sample in a study of response to subunit inactivated influenza vaccine. MiXCR, applied by TCRdb to the RT-PCR reads, yields one record per CDR3 protein. Here the sample spans over 800,000 distinct CDR3 sequences, 21% being singletons. Sample: PBMCs from blood, taken less than 6 days after vaccination. These receptors came from a man in his fifties or sixties who received an inactivated influenza vaccine.

The V and J genes are TRBV3-1 and TRBJ2-1; tentatively, D is TRBD1 (6 bases). Germline V gene data show CDR1 as LGHDT and CDR2 as YNNKEL (reference sequence). The CDR3 is 14 amino acids. V was cut by 5 bases and J by 12 bases, with 20 bases left in between. CDR3 nucleotide sequence: TGTGCCAGCAGCGAAACCTTACAGGGAAGGAGGCAGTTCTTC. Protein sequence: CASSETLQGRRQFF.

V and J are TRBV2 and TRBJ2-1, with TRBD2 matching 7 bases. Trimming cost V 7 bases and J 4 bases; bases outside gene matches: 7. The CDR3 has 14 residues. Germline V gives CDR1 SNHLY, CDR2 FYNNEI. The CDR3: CASIEAGLYNEQFF. CDR3 DNA: TGTGCCAGCATAGAAGCGGGATTATACAATGAGCAGTTCTTC.

The V and J genes are TRBV4-1 and TRBJ1-6; tentative D call: TRBD1 (5 bases). Trimming shortened V by 0 bases and J by 10 bases, and 7 bases separated the two germline ends. Germline V gene sequence: CDR1 MGHRA, CDR2 YSYEKL. The CDR3 spans 13 residues. The CDR3 reads CASSQEGRSPLHF. The CDR3 DNA is TGCGCCAGCAGCCAAGAGGGACGCTCACCCCTCCACTTT.

The chain links TRBV5-1 to TRBJ2-1; D might be TRBD2 (5 bases). The germline V gene has CDR1 SGHRS and CDR2 YFSETQ. This CDR3 spans 17 amino acids. Trimming took 4 bases from V and 0 from J, leaving 17 bases between them. The CDR3 DNA sequence: TGCGCCAGCAGCGCCTGGACTGGGTCAAGCTCCTACAATGAGCAGTTCTTC. It encodes CASSAWTGSSSYNEQFF.

This clonotype has more than one count but fewer than ten. The gene calls are TRBV11-2 and TRBJ2-1; D uncertain. In germline, CDR1 is SGHAT, CDR2 FQNNGV. Deletions cut 0 bases from V and 9 bases from J, with 9 bases between. The CDR3 runs to 13 residues. CDR3 sequence: CASSLDSWPEQFF. In DNA, the CDR3 is TGTGCCAGCAGCTTAGATTCTTGGCCTGAGCAGTTCTTC.

The chain recombines TRBV20-1 with TRBJ2-5; 10 bases align to TRBD2. Germline CDR1 is DFQATT and CDR2 is SNEGSKA (reference sequence). Germline trimming cut 7 bases from V and 2 bases from J; bases unmatched to any gene: 4. This CDR3 has 13 residues. The CDR3 DNA sequence: TGCAGTGGTCTAGCGGGGGAGCAAGAGACCCAGTACTTC. Protein: CSGLAGEQETQYF.

The gene calls are TRBV7-2 and TRBJ2-1; TRBD2 matches 9 bases. The CDR3 contains 16 residues. V was pared by 5 bases and J by 4 bases, with 9 bases of the junction left unmatched. CDR1 is SGHTA, CDR2 FQGNSA, per germline. The CDR3 DNA reads TGTGCCAGCAGCCGGCGCGGGGGGGCCGGGTACAATGAGCAGTTCTTC. Amino acid sequence: CASSRRGGAGYNEQFF.

This clonotype was seen a few times. The chain recombines TRBV7-3 with TRBJ2-1, with 16 bases fitting TRBD2. This CDR3 has 17 amino acids. Unmatched junction bases numbered 1, after V lost 3 bases and J lost 2 bases. CDR1 is SGHTA and CDR2 is FQGTGA in the germline V gene. CDR3 residues: CASSLGLAGGTYNEQFF. The CDR3 bases are TGTGCCAGCAGCTTGGGACTAGCGGGAGGGACCTACAATGAGCAGTTCTTC.

The chain carries TRBV20-1 and TRBJ2-3, with TRBD2 identical over 10 bases. This CDR3 has 18 amino acids. The trim removed 4 bases at V and 2 bases at J, leaving 15 bases unmatched. From germline, CDR1 is DFQATT and CDR2 SNEGSKA (reference sequence). This chain's CDR3 is CSANKYQLAGLDTDTQYF. CDR3 sequence (DNA): TGCAGTGCTAATAAGTACCAACTAGCGGGACTTGACACAGATACGCAGTATTTT.

This chain links TRBV27 with TRBJ2-2; D not resolved. The germline V and J ends were trimmed by 8 bases and 6 bases, with 10 bases remaining between them. Germline values: CDR1 MNHEY, CDR2 SMNVEV (reference sequence). The CDR3 is made up of 12 amino acids. The CDR3, as DNA: TGTGCCAGCTCTCACGGGCCCGGGGAGCTGTTTTTT. It codes for CASSHGPGELFF.